These 26 T cell receptor beta chains were all obtained from the same sample, sequenced in a study of human T cells and chemical hapten exposure. MiXCR, run by TCRdb on the RACE reads, gives a single entry per CDR3 protein. The table shows 380,000 or so distinct CDR3 sequences, with around 5.5% occurring only once. Time point indicated: pre-sensitization, week 0. Treatment defined: therapeutic diphenylcyclopropenone sensitization with weekly scalp DPC. The starting material was whole blood, obtained in connection with sensitization to the hapten diphenylcyclopropenone (DPC). These receptors were collected from a woman between 18 and 29 years old with alopecia areata. Some clones in this sample may be carry-over from other donors' samples.

Only a few counts were recorded for this clonotype. The chain is built from TRBV7-9 and TRBJ2-7; possibly TRBD2 for D (5 bases). This CDR3 is 13 amino acids long. Trimming left V 2 bases short and J 3 bases short, with 8 bases between. Germline V gene sequence: CDR1 SEHNR, CDR2 FQNEAQ (reference sequence). The CDR3 sequence: CASSLRERYEQYF. Written as DNA, the CDR3 is TGTGCCAGCAGCTTAAGGGAGCGCTACGAGCAGTACTTC.

This clonotype showed up just a few times. CDR3 nucleotide sequence: TGTGCCAGCAGCTTGGCTGGCTATTGGGGCAATGAGCAGTTCTTC. This encodes CASSLAGYWGNEQFF. This chain connects TRBV5-4 to TRBJ2-1; D is ambiguous. The V gene lost 0 bases and the J gene lost 6 bases, with 13 bases spanning the gap. CDR1 SGHNT and CDR2 YYREEE come from the germline V gene (reference sequence). The CDR3 is made up of 15 amino acids.

This clonotype was observed a handful of times. The rearrangement uses TRBV18 and TRBJ1-1; possibly TRBD1 for D (5 bases). The germline V gene has CDR1 KGHSH and CDR2 LQKENI. The CDR3 covers 13 residues. The V and J ends lost 6 bases and 4 bases respectively, with 12 bases between them. In nucleotides, the CDR3 is TGTGCCAGCTCCCCCATCGGGGCCACTGAAGCTTTCTTT. This codes for CASSPIGATEAFF.

This clonotype has just a few counts. J is TRBJ2-7 and V is TRBV15; D is perhaps TRBD1 (6 bases). Germline CDR1 and CDR2: LNHNV and YYDKDF (reference sequence). CDR3 length: 14 residues. Trimming cost V 5 bases and J 0 bases, with 11 bases left between them. The CDR3 DNA is TGTGCCACCAGCCCACAGGGAAGCTCCTACGAGCAGTACTTC. It encodes CATSPQGSSYEQYF. The full variable domain, completed using reference TRBV15 and TRBJ2-7, is DAMVIQNPRYQVTQFGKPVTLSCSQTLNHNVMYWYQQKSSQAPKLLFHYYDKDFNNEADTPDNFQSRRPNTSFCFLDIRSPGLGDTAMYLCATSPQGSSYEQYFGPGTRLTVT.

This clonotype was counted between two and nine times. The chain combines TRBV20-1 with TRBJ2-1; 8 bases line up with TRBD2. V lost 5 bases and J lost 4; bases outside the gene matches: 4. Germline-derived CDR1 and CDR2 are DFQATT and SNEGSKA (reference sequence). This CDR3 comprises 13 residues. The CDR3 loop is CSALAGHYNEQFF. The CDR3 DNA sequence: TGCAGTGCTCTAGCGGGCCATTACAATGAGCAGTTCTTC.

This clonotype was picked up a small number of times. CDR3 nucleotide sequence: TGTGCCAGCAGTTGGGGGGCTGCAACTAATGAAAAACTGTTTTTT. Translating it yields CASSWGAATNEKLFF. The rearrangement joins TRBV12-3 or TRBV12-4 to TRBJ1-4; D is perhaps TRBD1 (6 bases). The CDR3 has 15 residues. V lost 4 bases to trimming and J lost 0 bases, with 9 bases between them.

This clonotype was observed a handful of times. The J gene is TRBJ2-1, the V gene TRBV20-1; 13 bases fit TRBD2. This CDR3 spans 14 amino acids. Germline CDR1 is DFQATT and CDR2 is SNEGSKA (reference sequence). V was pared by 4 bases and J by 5 bases, with 2 bases of the junction left unmatched. As DNA, the CDR3 is TGCAGTGCTAAACTAGCGGGGGGGCACAATGAGCAGTTCTTC. It translates to CSAKLAGGHNEQFF.

This clonotype has more than one count but fewer than ten. The chain recombines TRBV6-4 with TRBJ1-4; D gene uncertain. V lost 2 bases and J lost 8, with 6 bases in between. This CDR3 comprises 12 residues. Germline V gene lookup returns CDR1 MRHNA and CDR2 SNTAGT. The CDR3 sequence: CASSDKREKLFF. The CDR3, as DNA: TGTGCCAGCAGTGACAAGAGGGAAAAACTGTTTTTT.

Notes on this clonotype: This may be a read error: a much more frequent sequence differs by one nucleotide. The rearrangement joins TRBV4-2 to TRBJ2-5, with D uncertain. Germline V lookup: CDR1 LGHNA, CDR2 YNFKEQ. The V end lost 0 bases, the J end lost 1 base, and 9 bases lay between the germline ends. CDR3 length: 15 amino acids. CDR3 in amino acids: CASSQEGVRQETQYF. Written as DNA, the CDR3 is TGTGCCAGCAGCCAAGAGGGCGTCCGCCAAGAGACCCAGTACTTC.

The chain joins TRBV12-3 or TRBV12-4 to TRBJ2-3, with TRBD1 identical over 9 bases. With 7 bases clipped from V and 5 bases from J, the junction kept 7 bases outside the gene matches. The CDR3 runs 14 residues. The CDR3 spells CASTEGQGIDTQYF. CDR3 coding DNA: TGTGCCAGCACCGAGGGACAGGGAATAGATACGCAGTATTTT.

J is TRBJ1-1 and V is TRBV27; TRBD1 matches at 7 bases. CDR3 length: 16 amino acids. Germline loops: CDR1 MNHEY, CDR2 SMNVEV (reference sequence). The V and J ends lost 6 bases and 1 base, in that order; junction bases with no gene match: 11. As DNA, the CDR3 is TGTGCCAGCAGCAAGGGACAGTCGCTGCGGAACACTGAAGCTTTCTTT. This sequence encodes CASSKGQSLRNTEAFF.

This clonotype occurred a few times. This chain connects TRBV20-1 to TRBJ1-2, with a tentative D call TRBD1 (5 bases). The V gene's germline CDR1 is DFQATT and CDR2 SNEGSKA (reference sequence). This CDR3 spans 11 amino acids. The CDR3, as DNA: TGCGCAGAGAGGGGCGGCTATGGCTACACCTTC. Protein product: CAERGGYGYTF.

The sample holds many counts of this clonotype. The rearrangement joins TRBV10-3 to TRBJ1-1; a weak D match, TRBD1 (6 bases). CDR1 is ENHRY, CDR2 SYGVKD, per germline. The CDR3 sequence is 14 residues long. V lost 11 bases to trimming and J lost 1 base, with 17 bases between them. The CDR3, as DNA: TGTGCCTCGGAGAGTAGGACAGAGAACACTGAAGCTTTCTTT. It encodes CASESRTENTEAFF.

This chain links TRBV20-1 with TRBJ2-7, with 7 bases that match TRBD1. CDR3 length: 14 residues. V shed 1 base and J 3 bases; nucleotides not matched to a gene: 6. Germline CDR1 and CDR2: DFQATT and SNEGSKA (reference sequence). The CDR3 DNA is TGCAGTGCTAGAGTACCGGGACAGAACTACGAGCAGTACTTC. It codes for CSARVPGQNYEQYF.

The chain is built from TRBV28 and TRBJ2-5, with TRBD2 identical over 9 bases. J gave up 6 bases and V 3 bases, and 8 bases lay outside the gene matches. Germline CDR1 and CDR2: MDHEN and SYDVKM. The CDR3 is made up of 15 amino acids. The CDR3 sequence: CASSLLGAGGKTQYF. Written as DNA, the CDR3 is TGTGCCAGCAGTTTGTTGGGAGCGGGGGGAAAGACCCAGTACTTC. Variable domain in full (rest from reference TRBV28 and TRBJ2-5): DVKVTQSSRYLVKRTGEKVFLECVQDMDHENMFWYRQDPGLGLRLIYFSYDVKMKEKGDIPEGYSVSREKKERFSLILESASTNQTSMYLCASSLLGAGGKTQYFGPGTRLLVL.

This clonotype has more than one count but fewer than ten. The limits of the CDR3 on the DNA are not certain, so only TCRdb's listed CDR3 is given. The chain's CDR3 is CASSQVAGGSWPFF. The chain combines TRBV4-2 with TRBJ2-1; the DNA was not compared with TRBD2, the D call given in the table. The CDR3 is made up of 14 amino acids, end residues included. Per germline, CDR1 LGHNA and CDR2 YNFKEQ.

The V call is TRBV7-2, the J call TRBJ1-5; 7 bases match TRBD1. J lost 6 bases, V lost 1 base, and 6 bases had no gene match. This CDR3 is 15 amino acids long. Germline CDR1 reads SGHTA; CDR2 reads FQGNSA. The CDR3 sequence is CASSLDRGGGQPQHF. In nucleotides, the CDR3 is TGTGCCAGCAGCTTAGACAGGGGAGGGGGTCAGCCCCAGCATTTT.

The sample holds many counts of this clonotype. The J gene is TRBJ1-1, the V gene TRBV12-3 or TRBV12-4; D call uncertain. The CDR3 spans 13 residues. V dropped 6 bases and J dropped 10 bases, with 18 bases sitting between them. The CDR3 spells CASSTGLVPPAFF. The CDR3 DNA reads TGTGCCAGCAGCACCGGCCTCGTACCCCCAGCTTTCTTT.

A few counts support this clonotype. V gene TRBV20-1 combines with J gene TRBJ1-3; D possibly corresponds to TRBD1 (5 bases). V lost 5 bases and J lost 0, with 11 bases in between. Per the germline V gene, CDR1 is DFQATT and CDR2 is SNEGSKA (reference sequence). The CDR3 runs to 14 residues. The DNA of the CDR3 is TGCAGTGCTCGACAGACTTCCTCTGGAAACACCATATATTTT. Protein: CSARQTSSGNTIYF.

The sample holds a few counts of this clonotype. This chain links TRBV20-1 with TRBJ2-1; TRBD2 agrees at 11 bases. Germline loops: CDR1 DFQATT, CDR2 SNEGSKA (reference sequence). This CDR3 is 18 amino acids long. J was trimmed by 0 bases and V by 2 bases; bases with no gene match: 9. CDR3 DNA: TGCAGTGCTAGAATTCCTAGCGGGGGGCTTTTCTCCTACAATGAGCAGTTCTTC. Protein: CSARIPSGGLFSYNEQFF.

This clonotype was counted only a few times. CDR3 sequence: CASAGNEQYF. The CDR3 region has the DNA TGTGCCAGTGCAGGGAACGAGCAGTACTTC. The chain recombines TRBV7-9 with TRBJ2-7; D may be TRBD1 (5 bases). The CDR3 is 10 amino acids. With 9 bases removed from V and 5 bases from J, the gap between germline ends came to 8 bases. Germline-derived CDR1 and CDR2 are SEHNR and FQNEAQ (reference sequence). Full variable domain (missing parts from reference TRBV7-9 and TRBJ2-7): DTGVSQNPRHKITKRGQNVTFRCDPISEHNRLYWYRQTLGQGPEFLTYFQNEAQLEKSRLLSDRFSAERPKGSFSTLEIQRTEQGDSAMYLCASAGNEQYFGPGTRLTVT.

This clonotype was seen only a few times. This chain connects TRBV27 to TRBJ2-3; 9 bases align to TRBD1. This CDR3 is 16 amino acids long. The trim removed 0 bases at V and 0 bases at J, leaving 1 base unmatched. Germline loops: CDR1 MNHEY, CDR2 SMNVEV (reference sequence). CDR3 in amino acids: CASSLSDRGSTDTQYF. Here the CDR3 DNA reads TGTGCCAGCAGTTTATCGGACAGGGGAAGCACAGATACGCAGTATTTT.

This clonotype was seen at least ten times. The chain couples TRBV3-1 to TRBJ1-1; 7 bases are shared with TRBD1. V trimming: 4 bases; J trimming: 3 bases; junction bases outside the gene matches: 5. Per the germline V gene, CDR1 is LGHDT and CDR2 is YNNKEL (reference sequence). This CDR3 spans 14 amino acids. DNA for the CDR3: TGTGCCAGCAGCCCCGCAGGGGGGTACACTGAAGCTTTCTTT. The encoded protein is CASSPAGGYTEAFF. The variable domain in full, completed from reference TRBV3-1 and TRBJ1-1, reads DTAVSQTPKYLVTQMGNDKSIKCEQNLGHDTMYWYKQDSKKFLKIMFSYNNKELIINETVPNRFSPKSPDKAHLNLHINSLELGDSAVYFCASSPAGGYTEAFFGQGTRLTVV.

This clonotype was seen a few times. The genes are TRBV9 and TRBJ2-2, with 9 bases identical to TRBD1. The V gene end was trimmed by 6 bases and the J gene end by 8 bases; junction bases not matched to a gene: 8. The germline gives CDR1 SGDLS, CDR2 YYNGEE. The CDR3 spans 14 residues. Here the CDR3 DNA reads TGTGCCAGCACCTTGACAGGGGGAGGAGGGGAGCTGTTTTTT. Its protein is CASTLTGGGGELFF. Full variable domain (missing parts from reference TRBV9 and TRBJ2-2): DSGVTQTPKHLITATGQRVTLRCSPRSGDLSVYWYQQSLDQGLQFLIQYYNGEERAKGNILERFSAQQFPDLHSELNLSSLELGDSALYFCASTLTGGGGELFFGEGSRLTVL.

In its sample, this clonotype was seen a few times. The chain recombines TRBV4-3 with TRBJ1-4; 8 bases match TRBD1. Germline CDR1 reads LGHNA; CDR2 reads YSLEER. The CDR3 length is 17 residues. J gave up 3 bases and V 0 bases, and 6 bases lay outside the gene matches. CDR3 in amino acids: CASSQDSGGAANEKLFF. In DNA, the CDR3 is TGCGCCAGCAGCCAAGACTCAGGGGGCGCGGCTAATGAAAAACTGTTTTTT.

Points on this clonotype: At one of its ends the junction is not consistent with the germline gene, which may arise from a read error. V is TRBV27 and J is TRBJ1-2; no firm D call. Germline V gene sequence: CDR1 MNHEY, CDR2 SMNVEV (reference sequence). This CDR3 comprises 14 residues. CDR3 region: CASSLSSSPYGYTF. CDR3 bases: TGTGCCAGCAGTCTATCCAGTTCGCCCTATGGCTACACCTTC.